The source of this TCR beta chain is a study of cytomegalovirus exposure and HLA in healthy donors. Only in-frame clones appear in the TCRdb table, and some are missing; sequencing was by immunoSEQ multiplex PCR. The sample includes fewer than 130,000 clones, roughly 88% of them seen just once. Study-wide results and caveats: Cytomegalovirus-associated TCR beta chains were listed, numbering some 180.

CDR3 length equals 14 residues. CDR1 is PRHDT and CDR2 is FYEKMQ in the germline V gene (reference sequence). V shed 4 bases and J shed 3 bases, with 10 bases lying between them. Remarks on this clone: What it recognizes is unknown.

The sample taken for sequencing was PBMCs. The receptor comes from a woman younger than 45 in good health and CMV-seropositive. The J gene is TRBJ1-5, the V gene TRBV13; D is uncertain. The CDR3 sequence is CASSYRGPNQPQHF. The DNA of the CDR3 is TGTGCCAGCAGCTACCGGGGTCCCAATCAGCCCCAGCATTTT.